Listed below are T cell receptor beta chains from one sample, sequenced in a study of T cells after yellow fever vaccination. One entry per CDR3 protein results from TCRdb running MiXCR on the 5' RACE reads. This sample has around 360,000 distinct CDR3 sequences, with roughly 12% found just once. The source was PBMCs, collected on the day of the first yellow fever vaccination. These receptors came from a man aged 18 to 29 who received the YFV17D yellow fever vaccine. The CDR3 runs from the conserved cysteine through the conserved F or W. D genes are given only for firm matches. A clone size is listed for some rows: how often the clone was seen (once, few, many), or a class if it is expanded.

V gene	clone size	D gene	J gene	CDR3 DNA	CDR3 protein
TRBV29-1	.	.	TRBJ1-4	TGCAGCGTCAGGACAGCTGAAAAACTGTTTTTT	CSVRTAEKLFF
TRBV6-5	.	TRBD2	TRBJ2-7	TGTGCCAGCAGTCACCAAGCGGGGGGGTCCTACGAGCAGTACTTC	CASSHQAGGSYEQYF
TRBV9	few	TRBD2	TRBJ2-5	TGTGCCAGCAGCTCCCCCCGTACTAGCGGGGTTCAAGAGACCCAGTACTTC	CASSSPRTSGVQETQYF
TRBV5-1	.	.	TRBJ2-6	TGCGCCAGCAGCTTGTACAGGGCTGGGGCCAACGTCCTGACTTTC	CASSLYRAGANVLTF
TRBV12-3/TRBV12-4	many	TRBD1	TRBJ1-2	TGTGCCAGCACCGCGGGGCAGGGGGGGAACTATGGCTACACCTTC	CASTAGQGGNYGYTF
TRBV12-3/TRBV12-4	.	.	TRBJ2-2	TGTGCCAGCAGTTTAGCTTCGGTCCTCACCGGGGAGCTGTTTTTT	CASSLASVLTGELFF
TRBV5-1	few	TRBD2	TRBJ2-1	TGCGCCAGCAGCCCACTAGCGGGGGACAATGAGCAGTTCTTC	CASSPLAGDNEQFF
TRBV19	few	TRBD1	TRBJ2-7	TGTGCCAGTACCCCCGGGACAGGGGACTACGAGCAGTACTTC	CASTPGTGDYEQYF
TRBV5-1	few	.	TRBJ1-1	TGCGCCAGCAGCGGGGCGGTGAACACTGAAGCTTTCTTT	CASSGAVNTEAFF
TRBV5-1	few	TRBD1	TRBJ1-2	TGCGCCAGCAGTAAAACAGGGGCCTTGGACTATGGCTACACCTTC	CASSKTGALDYGYTF
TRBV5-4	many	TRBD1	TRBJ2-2	TGTGCCAGCAGCTTGGCCCTCACAGGGGGCAGGGACACCGGGGAGCTGTTTTTT	CASSLALTGGRDTGELFF